These 23 T cell receptor beta chains were sequenced from one sample in a study of vaccination and CD4 T cells after COVID-19 (dated by TCRdb to the early 2020s). The time point label for this specimen denotes: late sampling 161 to 241 days after vaccination in a few convalescent patients. In light of the paper, this sample's treatment or condition label describes: approximately nine-day PBMC culture with coronavirus spike peptide pools or control peptides (ViraFEST assay). Receptor amplification or capture employed PCR. TCRdb names Illumina iSeq 100 as the instrument used. DNA from cultured CD4+ T cells was subjected to TCR sequencing with the Oncomine TCR Beta short-read assay at the Johns Hopkins FTIC core. TCRdb reprocessing: public reads trimmed at Q25 with fastp, clones called with MiXCR, in-frame beta chains kept. Entries are consolidated by CDR3 protein sequence, retaining the most common genes and DNA. This sample lists tens of thousands of distinct CDR3 sequences; 30% to 45% were detected once. The ten largest make up approximately 9% of the sample.

No antigen is known for these receptors. The sequenced sample was CD4+ T cells from blood, cultured in vitro, obtained about 7 months after SARS-CoV-2 vaccination. The receptors originated from a human donor who had recovered from COVID-19.

The chain combines TRBV28 with TRBJ1-1; D remains ambiguous. Looked up from germline, CDR1 is MDHEN and CDR2 is SYDVKM. V dropped 9 bases and J dropped 2 bases, with 16 bases sitting between them. The CDR3 is made up of 14 amino acids. This chain's CDR3 is CASSRLAGNTEAFF. CDR3 nucleotides: TGTGCCAGTTCTCGTTTGGCGGGAAACACTGAAGCTTTCTTT.

This clonotype was observed a handful of times. This chain uses TRBV20-1 with TRBJ2-1, with D hard to call. The V end was cut by 6 bases, the J end by 8 bases, with 17 bases between. The CDR3 length is 13 residues. The germline CDR1 and CDR2 sequences are DFQATT and SNEGSKA (reference sequence). The CDR3 nucleotides read TGCAGTGCGTTGGTTAGACCGTCCGATGAGCAGTTCTTC. Its protein is CSALVRPSDEQFF.

This clonotype is categorized as medium-sized. The gene calls are TRBV20-1 and TRBJ1-1; 9 nucleotides align to TRBD1. The CDR3 totals 13 residues. The J segment lost 1 base and the V segment lost 5 bases, leaving 2 bases of the junction unmatched. Per the germline V gene, CDR1 is DFQATT and CDR2 is SNEGSKA (reference sequence). CDR3 in DNA: TGCAGTGCTGGGGACAGGGCGAACACTGAAGCTTTCTTT. This encodes CSAGDRANTEAFF.

This clonotype has a handful of counts. The rearrangement uses TRBV20-1 and TRBJ2-7, with 14 bases lining up with TRBD2. Germline values: CDR1 DFQATT, CDR2 SNEGSKA (reference sequence). The trim removed 4 bases at V and 3 bases at J, leaving 8 bases unmatched. This CDR3 has 16 residues. The CDR3 spells CSATGLAGVTVYEQYF. DNA for the CDR3: TGCAGTGCTACGGGACTAGCGGGAGTAACGGTCTACGAGCAGTACTTC.

The rearrangement uses TRBV29-1 and TRBJ2-5; no clear D gene. Between the trimmed V and J ends, which lost 7 bases and 1 base, there was a span of 10 bases. CDR3 length: 12 amino acids. Germline assignment: CDR1 SQVTM and CDR2 ANQGSEA. CDR3 nucleotides: TGCAGCGCTTACAGCGTCCAAGAGACCCAGTACTTC. Its translation: CSAYSVQETQYF.

This clonotype occurred a few times. V and J are TRBV20-1 and TRBJ1-1; the D gene is possibly TRBD1 (6 bases). This CDR3 spans 15 amino acids. The germline V gene has CDR1 DFQATT and CDR2 SNEGSKA (reference sequence). Trimming removed 6 bases from V and 1 base from J, with 18 bases in between. The CDR3 sequence is CSAKAGGRSNTEAFF. Here the CDR3 DNA reads TGCAGTGCCAAAGCGGGGGGGCGGTCGAACACTGAAGCTTTCTTT.

This clonotype has just a few counts. The CDR3 coding sequence is TGTGCCATCACAGGGGGCAATGGCTACACCTTC. Protein sequence: CAITGGNGYTF. The chain couples TRBV10-3 to TRBJ1-2; 8 bases are shared with TRBD1. The germline V gene has CDR1 ENHRY and CDR2 SYGVKD. This CDR3 has 11 amino acids. J was trimmed by 6 bases and V by 7 bases; bases with no gene match: 1.

This clonotype has only a few counts. The chain is built from TRBV28 and TRBJ1-5; weak D call: TRBD1 (6 bases). Trimming stripped 5 bases from V and 4 bases from J, with 21 bases between. CDR1 and CDR2 from the germline V gene are MDHEN and SYDVKM. The CDR3 extends over 17 amino acids. Written as DNA, the CDR3 is TGTGCCAGCAGTCCCGTGATTAAGACAGGAGCTAATCAGCCCCAGCATTTT. Translation gives CASSPVIKTGANQPQHF.

This clonotype has a single count. The rearrangement uses TRBV27 and TRBJ2-2, with D perhaps matching TRBD2 (7 bases). The CDR3 spans 14 residues. V was pared by 7 bases and J by 4 bases, with 13 bases between. Germline V CDR1 and CDR2: MNHEY, SMNVEV (reference sequence). The CDR3 DNA is TGTGCCAGCACACGGGGGGCGGGCACCGGGGAGCTGTTTTTT. Amino acid sequence: CASTRGAGTGELFF.

The rearrangement joins TRBV20-1 to TRBJ2-7, with TRBD2 identical over 10 bases. The CDR3 has 18 amino acids. Germline CDR1 reads DFQATT; CDR2 reads SNEGSKA (reference sequence). V shed 3 bases and J 0 bases; nucleotides not matched to a gene: 14. This CDR3 reads CSARATSGIGMGSYEQYF. Written as DNA, the CDR3 is TGCAGTGCTAGGGCAACTAGCGGGATTGGGATGGGCTCCTACGAGCAGTACTTC.

The rearrangement joins TRBV28 to TRBJ1-5; D ambiguous. CDR1 and CDR2 from the germline V gene are MDHEN and SYDVKM. The CDR3 has 17 amino acids. V lost 7 bases to trimming and J lost 1 base, with 20 bases between them. The CDR3 loop reads CASTPFSGIGSNQPQHF. In nucleotides, the CDR3 is TGTGCCAGCACCCCCTTCTCGGGTATAGGGAGCAATCAGCCCCAGCATTTT.

V usage is TRBV24-1 and J usage is TRBJ2-1; maybe TRBD2 (6 bases). Germline V gene lookup returns CDR1 KGHDR and CDR2 SFDVKD. The V and J ends lost 7 bases and 4 bases respectively, with 16 bases between them. The CDR3 extends over 15 amino acids. The DNA of the CDR3 is TGTGCCACCAGCGGGTGGAGGGATCAGTACAATGAGCAGTTCTTC. This sequence encodes CATSGWRDQYNEQFF.

This clonotype has only a few counts. The chain has TRBV24-1 and TRBJ1-2; 10 bases agree with TRBD1. Germline loops: CDR1 KGHDR, CDR2 SFDVKD. The CDR3 spans 16 residues. Trimming cost V 0 bases and J 9 bases; bases outside gene matches: 9. Here the CDR3 reads CATSDLLPGQGFRYTF. DNA of the CDR3: TGTGCCACCAGTGATTTGTTGCCGGGACAGGGGTTTCGCTACACCTTC.

This clonotype was seen only a few times. The chain employs TRBV7-9 and TRBJ1-1; 9 bases match TRBD1. The CDR3 totals 16 residues. Trimming took 1 base from V and 7 from J; bases not matched to a gene: 10. CDR1 and CDR2 from the germline V gene are SEHNR and FQNEAQ (reference sequence). This chain's CDR3 is CASSLGTGEYGDEAFF. Here the CDR3 DNA reads TGTGCCAGCAGCTTAGGGACAGGGGAATATGGAGATGAAGCTTTCTTT.

This clonotype has a handful of counts. With a much larger clone just one base away, this may be a read error. The gene calls are TRBV10-3 and TRBJ2-6; no clear D gene. From germline, CDR1 is ENHRY and CDR2 SYGVKD. The CDR3 covers 14 residues. The CDR3 coding sequence is TGTGCCAGCAGTTACAACTCTGGGGCCAACGTCCTGACTTTC. Residues: CASSYNSGANVLTF.

Note on this clonotype: This could be a read error, since a much larger clone is one nucleotide away. CDR3 bases: TGCAGTACTAGCGGCCGCCAAGAGACCCAGTACTTC. Its translation: CSTSGRQETQYF. V and J are TRBV20-1 and TRBJ2-5; 8 positions agree with TRBD2. Per the germline V gene, CDR1 is DFQATT and CDR2 is SNEGSKA (reference sequence). The CDR3 spans 12 residues.

V is TRBV20-1 and J is TRBJ2-5; D might be TRBD1 or TRBD2, each matching 5 bases. The CDR3 has 17 residues. Between the trimmed V and J ends, which lost 5 bases and 1 base, there was a span of 23 bases. CDR1 DFQATT and CDR2 SNEGSKA come from the germline V gene (reference sequence). The CDR3 region has the DNA TGCAGTGCTGGACATCTCAATGGGGGAAGTGGCCAAGAGACCCAGTACTTC. It encodes CSAGHLNGGSGQETQYF.

The J gene is TRBJ2-2, the V gene TRBV20-1; D is tentatively TRBD1 or TRBD2 (5 bases each). The ends were cut back, 7 bases at V and 1 base at J, with 13 bases in the middle. Per germline, CDR1 DFQATT and CDR2 SNEGSKA (reference sequence). The length of the CDR3 is 14 residues. The CDR3 loop is CSVPGGGNTGELFF. The CDR3 bases are TGCAGTGTCCCGGGTGGGGGGAACACCGGGGAGCTGTTTTTT.

A few counts support this clonotype. V is TRBV27 and J is TRBJ2-7; the D is unclear. Trimming stripped 7 bases from V and 6 bases from J, with 10 bases between. CDR3 length: 11 residues. Germline CDR1 and CDR2: MNHEY and SMNVEV (reference sequence). Written as DNA, the CDR3 is TGTGCCAGCATCCCGAAGGCCGAGCAGTACTTC. Protein: CASIPKAEQYF.

The chain joins TRBV20-1 to TRBJ1-1; weak D call: TRBD1 (5 bases). The CDR3 covers 17 residues. V lost 0 bases, J lost 1 base, and 18 bases lay in between. Germline V gives CDR1 DFQATT, CDR2 SNEGSKA (reference sequence). CDR3: CSARDHSGRSSNTEAFF. The DNA of the CDR3 is TGCAGTGCTAGAGATCATTCGGGGCGAAGTTCGAACACTGAAGCTTTCTTT.

This chain links TRBV10-3 with TRBJ1-1; D perhaps matches TRBD1 (5 bases). Trimming pared 4 bases from V and 4 bases from J, leaving 16 bases between. Germline assignment: CDR1 ENHRY and CDR2 SYGVKD. The CDR3 runs to 15 residues. CDR3 bases: TGTGCCATCAGTGCGGGGGGGGTCCGGGGCACTGAAGCTTTCTTT. Translating it yields CAISAGGVRGTEAFF.

This clonotype came up a few times. The chain carries TRBV7-9 and TRBJ1-1, with D maybe TRBD1 (5 bases). With 6 bases removed from V and 2 bases from J, the gap between germline ends came to 16 bases. This CDR3 is 15 amino acids long. Per germline, CDR1 SEHNR and CDR2 FQNEAQ (reference sequence). The CDR3 protein is CASRRAGGKNTEAFF. The DNA for the CDR3 is TGTGCCAGCAGGCGAGCTGGGGGGAAAAACACTGAAGCTTTCTTT.

V usage is TRBV5-6 and J usage is TRBJ2-5; D remains ambiguous. V lost 0 bases and J lost 5, with 2 bases in between. The CDR3 loop spans 11 amino acids. CDR1 is SGHDT and CDR2 is YYEEEE in the germline V gene. CDR3 DNA: TGTGCCAGCAGCTTGGCTGAGACCCAGTACTTC. Its translation: CASSLAETQYF.